Listed below are T cell receptor beta chains from one sample, sequenced in a study of T cells after yellow fever vaccination. Each CDR3 protein gets one entry after TCRdb re-called the 5' RACE reads with MiXCR. Of around 16,000 distinct CDR3 sequences listed, less than 5% were seen once; the top ten hold about 0.4%. This specimen was PBMCs, either bulk or a sorted T-cell subset (CD4+, CD8+, memory, or dextramer-sorted; not recorded which), taken 15 days after the yellow fever booster vaccination. The source is a man aged 25 to 40 who received the YFV17D yellow fever vaccine. CDR3s include the opening cysteine and the closing phenylalanine or tryptophan. D genes are given only for firm matches. Clone size is stated in some rows and not others, as once, few, many or a class when expanded.

>TRBJ2-1|10|NA|NA|TRBV29-1
CSVIVGEQFF
TGCAGCGTCATAGTTGGTGAGCAGTTCTTC
>TRBJ2-5|15|many|TRBD2|TRBV29-1
CSVELLRTSIETQYF
TGCAGCGTTGAACTGTTGCGGACTAGTATAGAGACCCAGTACTTC
>TRBJ2-7|16|many|NA|TRBV11-2
CASSPLSGYGPYEQYF
TGTGCCAGCAGCCCTTTATCGGGATACGGACCCTACGAGCAGTACTTC
>TRBJ2-5|15|many|NA|TRBV13
CASSLEPGVAETQYF
TGTGCCAGCAGCTTAGAACCGGGAGTAGCTGAGACCCAGTACTTC
>TRBJ2-7|13|medium-sized|NA|TRBV2
CASSEPGINEQYF
TGTGCCAGCAGTGAACCAGGGATCAACGAGCAGTACTTC
>TRBJ2-2|11|many|NA|TRBV10-2
CASKDTGELFF
TGCGCCAGCAAGGACACCGGGGAGCTGTTTTTT
>TRBJ1-1|13|many|NA|TRBV3-1
CASSLMENTEAFF
TGTGCCAGCAGCCTTATGGAGAACACTGAAGCTTTCTTT
>TRBJ1-1|11|many|NA|TRBV7-2
CASSSQVVAFF
TGTGCCAGCAGTTCTCAGGTGGTAGCTTTCTTT
>TRBJ1-5|17|many|TRBD1|TRBV12-3/TRBV12-4
CASSLRNPGTGNQPQHF
TGTGCCAGCAGTTTAAGGAATCCGGGGACAGGTAATCAGCCCCAGCATTTT
>TRBJ1-1|15|many|TRBD1|TRBV29-1
CSVPGGGQGGSEAFF
TGCAGCGTTCCTGGGGGTGGACAGGGTGGGTCTGAAGCTTTCTTT
>TRBJ2-3|16|many|TRBD2|TRBV28
CASSPWGGSRADTQYF
TGTGCCAGCAGCCCCTGGGGCGGGAGTCGAGCAGATACGCAGTATTTT
>TRBJ1-2|13|many|NA|TRBV10-3
CAISEWRENGYTF
TGTGCCATCAGTGAGTGGAGGGAAAATGGCTACACCTTC
>TRBJ2-2|12|many|NA|TRBV11-2
CASSFGSGELFF
TGTGCCAGCAGCTTCGGAAGCGGGGAGCTGTTTTTT
>TRBJ2-7|15|many|NA|TRBV3-1
CASSQELVGSYEQYF
TGTGCCAGCAGCCAAGAACTAGTAGGCTCCTACGAGCAGTACTTC
>TRBJ2-1|14|many|NA|TRBV20-1
CSAREIVGSNEQFF
TGCAGTGCTAGAGAAATAGTTGGGTCCAATGAGCAGTTCTTC
>TRBJ2-7|14|many|NA|TRBV18
CASSPNRANYEQYF
TGTGCCAGCTCACCAAACCGGGCAAACTACGAGCAGTACTTC
>TRBJ2-1|14|many|TRBD2|TRBV24-1
CATSDPGLANEQFF
TGTGCCACCAGTGATCCCGGACTAGCCAATGAGCAGTTCTTC
>TRBJ2-7|16|medium-sized|NA|TRBV5-1
CASSSRDTLFSYEQYF
TGCGCCAGCAGCTCCCGGGACACCCTTTTCTCCTACGAGCAGTACTTC
>TRBJ1-4|15|few|NA|TRBV12-2
CASRPTGCVGEKLFF
TGTGCAAGTCGCCCGACAGGGTGCGTAGGTGAAAAACTGTTTTTT
>TRBJ2-3|15|medium-sized|NA|TRBV7-3
CASSLGPQRVGTQYF
TGTGCCAGCAGCTTGGGACCGCAAAGAGTGGGTACGCAGTATTTT
>TRBJ2-2|13|many|NA|TRBV29-1
CSVLAANTGELFF
TGCAGCGTTTTAGCGGCGAACACCGGGGAGCTGTTTTTT
>TRBJ2-7|12|many|NA|TRBV20-1
CSARHDGYEQYF
TGCAGTGCTAGACATGATGGGTACGAGCAGTACTTC
>TRBJ2-5|16|many|NA|TRBV12-3/TRBV12-4
CASSLGERGNVETQYF
TGTGCCAGCAGTTTGGGAGAAAGGGGGAACGTGGAGACCCAGTACTTC
>TRBJ2-7|13|many|TRBD2|TRBV12-3/TRBV12-4
CASSSGRPYEQYF
TGTGCCAGTTCTAGCGGGAGGCCCTACGAGCAGTACTTC
>TRBJ2-1|13|medium-sized|TRBD1|TRBV12-3/TRBV12-4
CASSLDPGQKPFF
TGTGCCAGCAGCCTTGACCCGGGACAGAAGCCGTTCTTC
>TRBJ2-2|15|medium-sized|NA|TRBV20-1
CSARDLRRNTGELFF
TGCAGTGCTAGAGATCTGCGGCGGAACACCGGGGAGCTGTTTTTT
>TRBJ2-3|16|many|TRBD2|TRBV7-9
CASSWWTSGSTDTQYF
TGTGCCAGCAGCTGGTGGACTAGCGGAAGCACAGATACGCAGTATTTT
>TRBJ1-5|15|many|NA|TRBV12-3/TRBV12-4
CASSWGSFDNQPQHF
TGTGCCAGCAGTTGGGGGTCATTTGACAATCAGCCCCAGCATTTT
>TRBJ2-1|13|many|TRBD2|TRBV5-1
CASRLAGGGEQFF
TGCGCCAGCAGGTTAGCGGGAGGGGGTGAGCAGTTCTTC
>TRBJ1-1|14|many|TRBD1|TRBV4-2
CASSQGPLTGGAFF
TGTGCCAGCAGCCAAGGGCCACTAACAGGGGGAGCTTTCTTT
>TRBJ2-1|16|many|TRBD2|TRBV4-3
CASSAKLAGEADEQFF
TGCGCCAGCAGCGCCAAGCTAGCGGGAGAGGCGGATGAGCAGTTCTTC
>TRBJ2-2|12|once|NA|TRBV12-1
CAISAWPGELFF
TGTGCCATCAGCGCTTGGCCCGGGGAGCTGTTTTTT
>TRBJ2-7|16|many|TRBD2|TRBV12-3/TRBV12-4
CASSPGLAGSVYEQYF
TGTGCCAGCAGTCCCGGACTAGCGGGCTCTGTCTACGAGCAGTACTTC
>TRBJ2-1|15|many|NA|TRBV3-1
CASSPGGTIYNEQFF
TGTGCCAGCAGTCCAGGGGGGACAATCTACAATGAGCAGTTCTTC
>TRBJ2-7|16|many|TRBD1|TRBV5-6
CASSSLRQGPSYEQYF
TGTGCCAGCAGCTCGTTGAGACAGGGCCCTAGCTACGAGCAGTACTTC
>TRBJ2-2|12|many|NA|TRBV27
CASTPGTGELFF
TGTGCCAGCACCCCTGGGACCGGGGAGCTGTTTTTT
>TRBJ2-5|14|NA|NA|TRBV15
CATSRVRAEETQYF
TGTGCCACCAGCAGAGTCCGGGCAGAAGAGACCCAGTACTTC
>TRBJ2-5|15|medium-sized|TRBD2|TRBV5-6
CASSLLAGVEETQYF
TGTGCCAGCAGCTTGCTAGCGGGAGTTGAAGAGACCCAGTACTTC
>TRBJ2-1|15|many|NA|TRBV24-1
CATRDSAKPYNEQFF
TGTGCCACCAGGGACTCAGCGAAACCCTACAATGAGCAGTTCTTC
>TRBJ2-7|13|many|NA|TRBV5-1
CASSPGSTYEQYF
TGCGCCAGCAGCCCGGGCAGCACCTACGAGCAGTACTTC
>TRBJ2-7|13|medium-sized|TRBD1|TRBV5-1
CASSPGQGGEQYF
TGCGCCAGCAGCCCGGGACAGGGTGGCGAGCAGTACTTC
>TRBJ1-5|15|many|TRBD1|TRBV12-3/TRBV12-4
CASSFSGQGIQPQHF
TGTGCCAGCAGTTTTTCTGGACAGGGAATTCAGCCCCAGCATTTT
>TRBJ2-1|12|medium-sized|NA|TRBV5-1
CASSLEGNEQFF
TGCGCCAGCAGCTTGGAAGGGAATGAGCAGTTCTTC
>TRBJ1-1|14|medium-sized|NA|TRBV15
CATSRDLGITEAFF
TGTGCCACCAGCAGAGATCTAGGGATAACTGAAGCTTTCTTT
>TRBJ2-5|14|many|TRBD1|TRBV29-1
CSVIPTGTGETQYF
TGCAGCGTTATCCCGACAGGGACGGGGGAGACCCAGTACTTC
>TRBJ2-1|16|many|NA|TRBV27
CASSLRGPPVYNEQFF
TGTGCCAGCAGTTTAAGGGGCCCCCCGGTCTACAATGAGCAGTTCTTC
>TRBJ2-3|16|many|TRBD2|TRBV7-9
CASSDRGLAGGDTQYF
TGTGCCAGCAGCGACCGAGGACTAGCGGGAGGAGATACGCAGTATTTT
>TRBJ2-4|14|many|NA|TRBV28
CASSPVGKLDIQYF
TGTGCCAGCTCCCCGGTAGGGAAATTGGACATTCAGTACTTC
>TRBJ2-1|14|many|NA|TRBV5-4
CASSLSGEYNEQFF
TGTGCCAGCAGCTTGTCAGGGGAGTACAATGAGCAGTTCTTC
>TRBJ2-1|16|many|TRBD2|TRBV13
CASSFSSGSPYNEQFF
TGTGCCAGCAGCTTCTCTAGCGGGAGCCCCTACAATGAGCAGTTCTTC
>TRBJ2-6|15|many|NA|TRBV5-1
CASSFTGSGANVLTF
TGCGCCAGCAGTTTTACAGGGTCTGGGGCCAACGTCCTGACTTTC
>TRBJ2-1|14|many|TRBD2|TRBV27
CASSSGRAYNEQFF
TGTGCCAGCAGTTCCGGGAGGGCCTACAATGAGCAGTTCTTC
>TRBJ2-7|13|many|NA|TRBV20-1
CSARGLNSYEQYF
TGCAGTGCTAGAGGCCTAAACTCCTACGAGCAGTACTTC
>TRBJ1-5|14|many|NA|TRBV20-1
CSARVGSGDQPQHF
TGCAGTGCTAGAGTTGGGAGCGGAGATCAGCCCCAGCATTTT
>TRBJ2-7|15|many|NA|TRBV5-4
CASSFTGRSSYEQYF
TGTGCCAGCAGCTTTACGGGACGGAGCTCCTACGAGCAGTACTTC
>TRBJ2-1|15|many|NA|TRBV11-2
CASSPWSSGANEQFF
TGTGCCAGCAGCCCTTGGAGTTCAGGGGCAAATGAGCAGTTCTTC
>TRBJ2-7|16|many|NA|TRBV6-5
CASSYTAGLPTYEQYF
TGTGCCAGCAGTTACACTGCCGGACTCCCTACCTACGAGCAGTACTTC